The sequence of this T cell receptor beta chain was determined in a study of OX40 agonist ivuxolimab in advanced cancers. The V gene end was trimmed by 4 bases and the J gene end by 3 bases; junction bases not matched to a gene: 7. CDR1 SGHRS and CDR2 YFSETQ come from the germline V gene. The CDR3 runs 15 residues. Whole-study findings and limits: Patients with a partial response at 0.1-3.0 mg/kg had among the lowest clonal expansion. CD8+ T cells (on average) carried more expanded clones than CD4+ T cells.

Remarks on this clone: What it recognizes is unknown.

The table came from immunoSEQ multiplex PCR; TCRdb's copy has only in-frame clones and leaves some out. The data show 80,000 to 95,000 clones, with 87% seen just once and 1.1% to 1.5% held by the top ten. The TCR was taken from an adult with an advanced solid tumor such as melanoma, head and neck, liver or kidney cancer. The chain employs TRBV5-1 and TRBJ1-2, with 9 bases that match TRBD1. Source: CD4+ or CD8+ T cells sorted from blood, taken in a trial of the OX40 agonist ivuxolimab. CDR3 nucleotide sequence: TGCGCCAGCAGCAGGATACAGGGGGCGGACTATGGCTACACCTTC. Translation: CASSRIQGADYGYTF.